The 24 T cell receptor beta chains reported below all come from one sample, sequenced in a study of regulatory T cells in long-lasting Graves disease. The time point was: newly diagnosed GD, antithyroid drugs for less than 3 months. PBMC-extracted RNA yielded the TCR library. Relying on iRepertoire HTBI primers and Arm-PCR of CDR3 regions, the team built TCR beta libraries. One entry per CDR3 protein results from TCRdb running MiXCR on the multiplex PCR reads. The repertoire includes under 450,000 distinct CDR3 sequences, about 10% of them detected once, and 18% sits in the top ten. The sample was also reused in another study, on T cells in Graves' hyperthyroidism and ophthalmopathy.

The sample was peripheral blood mononuclear cells (PBMCs), taken at new diagnosis, from a patient treated with antithyroid drugs. The receptor source for this set is a woman between 18 and 29 years old with Graves disease.

The table lists this clonotype with many counts. The chain links TRBV2 to TRBJ1-4, with 9 bases fitting TRBD1. The CDR3 has 12 amino acids. Germline assignment: CDR1 SNHLY and CDR2 FYNNEI. With 11 bases clipped from V and 8 bases from J, the junction kept 6 bases outside the gene matches. CDR3 sequence (DNA): TGTGCCGGGACAGGGCTTGCGGAAAAACTGTTTTTT. Translated: CAGTGLAEKLFF.

This clonotype was recorded a few times. The V and J genes are TRBV19 and TRBJ2-3, with TRBD1 identical over 7 bases. With 2 bases clipped from V and 1 base from J, the junction kept 9 bases outside the gene matches. CDR1 and CDR2 (germline): LNHDA, SQIVND (reference sequence). The CDR3 has 17 amino acids. CDR3 loop: CASSIKGGNLGTDTQYF. The DNA for the CDR3 is TGTGCCAGTAGTATAAAAGGGGGCAATTTGGGCACAGATACGCAGTATTTT.

There are many counts of this clonotype. The rearrangement links TRBV7-2 to TRBJ2-1, with D unresolved. Trimming stripped 3 bases from V and 0 bases from J, with 9 bases between. There are 15 residues in the CDR3. Germline V lookup: CDR1 SGHTA, CDR2 FQGNSA. The chain's CDR3 is CASSLTASSYNEQFF. DNA of the CDR3: TGTGCCAGCAGCTTGACGGCTAGCTCCTACAATGAGCAGTTCTTC. Looking up the rest from reference TRBV7-2 and TRBJ2-1 gives the full variable domain: GAGVSQSPSNKVTEKGKDVELRCDPISGHTALYWYRQSLGQGLEFLIYFQGNSAPDKSGLPSDRFSAERTGGSVSTLTIQRTQQEDSAVYLCASSLTASSYNEQFFGPGTRLTVL.

This clonotype occurred many times. V and J are TRBV10-3 and TRBJ1-1; no reliable D call. CDR1 is ENHRY, CDR2 SYGVKD, per germline. The CDR3 runs 13 residues. V lost 3 bases and J 4 bases, leaving 9 bases between the germline ends. The CDR3 DNA reads TGTGCCATCAGTGACCTAGGTGTCACTGAAGCTTTCTTT. Translating gives CAISDLGVTEAFF.

This clonotype showed up many times. The V call is TRBV7-9, the J call TRBJ2-5; D is ambiguous. V lost 4 bases to trimming and J lost 2 bases, with 2 bases between them. CDR3 length: 11 residues. Germline values: CDR1 SEHNR, CDR2 FQNEAQ (reference sequence). CDR3 amino acids: CASSYQETQYF. The CDR3, as DNA: TGTGCCAGCAGCTATCAAGAGACCCAGTACTTC.

In regard to this clonotype: Since a far larger clone is one base different, this is likely a read error. The gene calls are TRBV6-2 or TRBV6-3 and TRBJ2-7; D might be TRBD2 (6 bases). Trimming left V 7 bases short and J 9 bases short, with 19 bases between. The CDR3 is made up of 13 amino acids. From germline, CDR1 is MNHEY and CDR2 SVGEGT. The CDR3 sequence: CASIWGGDAGQYF. Written as DNA, the CDR3 is TGTGCCAGCATTTGGGGCGGGGACGCCGGGCAGTACTTC.

This clonotype came up many times. V usage is TRBV24-1 and J usage is TRBJ2-1; D gene ambiguous. The ends were cut back, 4 bases at V and 8 bases at J, with 11 bases in the middle. This CDR3 contains 13 residues. Germline CDR1 and CDR2: KGHDR and SFDVKD. The CDR3 loop is CATSEPDDDEQFF. CDR3 nucleotides: TGTGCCACCAGTGAACCGGATGACGATGAGCAGTTCTTC.

This clonotype occurred many times. V is TRBV7-2 and J is TRBJ1-2; TRBD1 might be the D (5 bases). CDR1 is SGHTA and CDR2 is FQGNSA in the germline V gene. The CDR3 covers 13 residues. Trimming removed 0 bases from V and 6 bases from J, with 8 bases in between. Here the CDR3 reads CASSLAVRDGYTF. The CDR3 DNA follows: TGTGCCAGCAGCTTAGCGGTCAGGGATGGCTACACCTTC. The whole variable domain, remainder taken from reference TRBV7-2 and TRBJ1-2, is GAGVSQSPSNKVTEKGKDVELRCDPISGHTALYWYRQSLGQGLEFLIYFQGNSAPDKSGLPSDRFSAERTGGSVSTLTIQRTQQEDSAVYLCASSLAVRDGYTFGSGTRLTVV.

The V call is TRBV4-3, the J call TRBJ2-2, with D possibly matching TRBD1 (6 bases). This CDR3 is 15 amino acids long. V was trimmed by 1 base and J by 5 bases, leaving 11 bases between them. Per germline, CDR1 LGHNA and CDR2 YSLEER. CDR3 bases: TGCGCCAGCAGCCAAGGAGGGGGAATGACCGGGGAGCTGTTTTTT. It translates to CASSQGGGMTGELFF.

The chain uses TRBV9 and TRBJ2-1; D unclear. This CDR3 has 15 amino acids. Trimming stripped 2 bases from V and 11 bases from J, with 20 bases between. CDR1 is SGDLS, CDR2 YYNGEE, per germline. The CDR3 DNA reads TGTGCCAGCAGCGTTGAAGCCCCCGTATACAGTAAGCAGTTCTTC. It encodes CASSVEAPVYSKQFF.

The V and J genes are TRBV6-1 and TRBJ2-3, with D perhaps matching TRBD1 or TRBD2 (5 bases each). This CDR3 contains 15 residues. With 8 bases removed from V and 1 base from J, the gap between germline ends came to 16 bases. The germline CDR1 and CDR2 sequences are MNHNS and SASEGT. CDR3: CASLPRGAGTDTQYF. The CDR3 DNA reads TGTGCCAGCCTCCCGCGAGGGGCGGGCACAGATACGCAGTATTTT.

This clonotype has ten or more counts. V and J are TRBV3-1 and TRBJ2-2; 7 bases are shared with TRBD2. This CDR3 is built from 17 residues. V lost 1 base to trimming and J lost 5 bases; unmatched junction nucleotides: 10. CDR1 is LGHDT and CDR2 is YNNKEL in the germline V gene (reference sequence). Written as DNA, the CDR3 is TGTGCCAGCAGCCAAGGAATCCCAGCGGGGCGGACCGGGGAGCTGTTTTTT. Amino acids: CASSQGIPAGRTGELFF.

The chain uses TRBV6-2 or TRBV6-3 and TRBJ1-6; the match to TRBD1 covers 9 bases. Unmatched junction bases numbered 18, after V lost 10 bases and J lost 14 bases. Per germline, CDR1 MNHEY and CDR2 SVGEGT. The CDR3 is 15 amino acids. CDR3 in amino acids: CATLARDRDTRTLHF. The CDR3 DNA reads as TGTGCCACCCTAGCCCGGGACAGGGACACAAGGACCCTCCACTTT.

The V gene is TRBV6-1, the J gene TRBJ2-5, with D possibly TRBD1 on 6 matching bases. CDR1 is MNHNS, CDR2 SASEGT, per germline. This CDR3 has 17 amino acids. V dropped 10 bases and J dropped 5 bases, with 29 bases sitting between them. The CDR3 sequence: CATFPNRDIWFEETQYF. In DNA, the CDR3 is TGTGCCACCTTCCCGAATCGGGACATCTGGTTTGAGGAGACCCAGTACTTC.

This clonotype was observed many times. The chain uses TRBV6-1 and TRBJ2-7; no clear D. Trimming shortened V by 7 bases and J by 5 bases, and 18 bases separated the two germline ends. The length of the CDR3 is 14 residues. Germline-derived CDR1 and CDR2 are MNHNS and SASEGT. The DNA for the CDR3 is TGTGCCAGCATTGATCCAGTTATCGCAAACGAGCAGTACTTC. Residues: CASIDPVIANEQYF.

This clonotype was recorded at least ten times. The CDR3 protein is CASSLEDGELFF. CDR3 DNA: TGTGCCAGCAGCTTGGAGGACGGGGAACTGTTTTTT. V usage is TRBV5-6 and J usage is TRBJ1-4; no reliable D call. The CDR3 covers 12 residues. Germline lookup yields CDR1 SGHDT and CDR2 YYEEEE. Trimming took off 0 bases at V and 12 bases at J, with 9 bases between the two ends.

This clonotype was seen a few times. The chain uses TRBV7-2 and TRBJ2-7; 10 bases align to TRBD2. CDR3 length: 15 amino acids. Losses at the gene ends were 5 bases for V and 3 bases for J; bases not matched to a gene: 7. The germline V gene encodes CDR1 SGHTA and CDR2 FQGNSA. The CDR3 DNA reads TGTGCCAGCAGCGTATCTAGCGGGAGTCACTACGAGCAGTACTTC. Protein sequence: CASSVSSGSHYEQYF.

This clonotype was detected ten times or more. J is TRBJ2-1 and V is TRBV20-1; weak D call: TRBD2 (6 bases). CDR1 and CDR2 from the germline V gene are DFQATT and SNEGSKA (reference sequence). This CDR3 has 17 amino acids. Trimming cost V 6 bases and J 5 bases, with 26 bases left between them. The CDR3 loop is CSANPDPTAGGDNEQFF. DNA for the CDR3: TGCAGTGCCAACCCGGATCCGACAGCAGGAGGGGACAATGAGCAGTTCTTC.

As to this clonotype: A single base separates this from a much larger clone, so it may be a read error. V gene TRBV11-2 combines with J gene TRBJ2-7; TRBD2 matches at 8 bases. V was clipped by 4 bases and J by 7 bases; unmatched bases: 12. The germline gives CDR1 SGHAT, CDR2 FQNNGV. The CDR3 sequence is 15 residues long. The CDR3 bases are TGTGCCAGCAGCTCGGTATCGGGAGGGGTGGATGAGCAGTACTTC. The encoded protein is CASSSVSGGVDEQYF.

This clonotype was detected ten times or more. This chain uses TRBV12-3 or TRBV12-4 with TRBJ1-5, with D perhaps matching TRBD1 (5 bases). The V and J ends lost 5 bases and 3 bases respectively, with 14 bases between them. This CDR3 has 15 amino acids. The CDR3 DNA reads as TGTGCCAGCAGTCCCCTAACAGGATTCAATCAGCCCCAGCATTTT. Translated, it gives CASSPLTGFNQPQHF.

This rearrangement joins TRBV12-3 or TRBV12-4 to TRBJ2-3, with 12 bases identical to TRBD2. The junction had 9 bases not matched to a gene; V was cut back by 2 bases and J by 3 bases. The CDR3 contains 18 residues. CDR3 bases: TGTGCCAGCAGTTTACGGCTAGCGGGGGGGCTTGCGACAGATACGCAGTATTTT. This codes for CASSLRLAGGLATDTQYF.

About this clonotype: Germline is not matched at one junction end, which may reflect a read error. V and J are TRBV10-3 and TRBJ1-2, with 7 positions matching TRBD1. The CDR3 runs 15 residues. Germline CDR1 and CDR2: ENHRY and SYGVKD. The CDR3: CAVSQQGFEGGGYTF. DNA of the CDR3: TGTGCCGTCAGTCAACAGGGGTTCGAAGGTGGTGGCTACACCTTC.

With respect to this clonotype: This clone may be a read error of a much larger clone one base away. This chain connects TRBV18 to TRBJ2-5, with a possible D match to TRBD2 (5 bases). V was cut by 8 bases and J by 2 bases, with 24 bases left in between. Germline lookup yields CDR1 KGHSH and CDR2 LQKENI. This CDR3 spans 17 amino acids. The CDR3 loop is CASRKSRVSWRQETQYF. Written as DNA, the CDR3 is TGTGCCAGCCGTAAATCCCGGGTCTCCTGGAGGCAAGAGACCCAGTACTTC.

This clonotype was observed many times. The CDR3 DNA is TGTGCCACCAGTGATGTTGGTAGCGGCAGCACAGATACGCAGTATTTT. Its translation is CATSDVGSGSTDTQYF. This chain links TRBV24-1 with TRBJ2-3; tentative D call: TRBD2 (6 bases). The CDR3 runs to 16 residues. Deletions cut 3 bases from V and 0 bases from J, with 12 bases between. The germline V gene has CDR1 KGHDR and CDR2 SFDVKD.